These 15 T cell receptor beta chains were all obtained from the same sample, sequenced in a study of tissue T cells after allogeneic stem cell transplantation. Time point denoted: mouse harvest day 14 after allogeneic transplant. Mouse grafts combined 10^7 T-cell-depleted bone marrow cells with 10^6 splenic CD5+ T cells. The table came from immunoSEQ multiplex PCR; TCRdb's copy has only in-frame clones and leaves some out. The table records some 4,600 clones, 45% to 55% of them present only once. The sequenced sample consisted of gut tissue. All receptors derive from a female BALB/c mouse given C57BL/6 T cells with graft-versus-host disease after an allogeneic hematopoietic cell transplant.

This clone was observed once. Germline and genes here are mouse. The CDR3 here is CASSQEESTEVFF. The CDR3 DNA, read in part, is TGTGCCAGCAGCCAAGAGGAAAGCACAGAAGTCTTC. The chain has TRBV2 and TRBJ1-1; no clear D. The read halts 1 residue ahead of the CDR3 end, with the missing end drawn from the germline J gene. CDR3 length: 13 residues. V gave up 0 bases and J gave up 4 bases, with 6 bases separating them. In germline, CDR1 is LGHNA, CDR2 YSYQKL.

This clone was seen a few times. The genes and germline here are from mouse. The read terminates 1 residue ahead of where the CDR3 ends, so the germline J gene completes it. This chain joins TRBV26 and TRBJ2-4; no firm D call. The ends were cut back, 5 bases at V and 0 bases at J, with 6 bases in the middle. The CDR3 is made up of 13 amino acids. Germline CDR1 and CDR2: KGHPV and FQNQEV (reference sequence). The CDR3 is CASSTASQNTLYF. CDR3 bases read: TGTGCCAGCAGTACAGCTAGTCAAAACACCTTGTAC.

This clone was counted between two and nine times. Gene names denote mouse genes. Read data end 1 residue before the CDR3 end; the end is taken from the germline J gene. The chain links TRBV5 to TRBJ2-3; 7 nucleotides match TRBD2. The CDR3 spans 16 residues. Germline values: CDR1 LGHNA, CDR2 YNLKQL (reference sequence). V gave up 0 bases and J gave up 0 bases; unmatched junction bases: 3. The CDR3 bases that were read are TGTGCCAGCAGCCAAGAGTGGGGGGTGAGTGCAGAAACGCTGTAT. Protein product: CASSQEWGVSAETLY. The CDR3 in full is CASSQEWGVSAETLYF.

Concerning this clone itself: The gene names given are mouse names. With the read ending 1 residue before the CDR3 end, the germline J gene is used to fill in that end. This chain joins TRBV19 and TRBJ2-7, with 10 bases fitting TRBD2. Germline lookup yields CDR1 FNHDT and CDR2 SITEND (reference sequence). Germline trimming cut 0 bases from V and 4 bases from J; bases unmatched to any gene: 1. This CDR3 spans 14 amino acids. The CDR3 loop reads CASSIDWGGYEQYF. CDR3 DNA, as far as it was read: TGTGCCAGCAGTATAGACTGGGGGGGGTATGAACAGTAC.

For this clone: Genes here carry mouse names. The read stops 1 residue short of the end of the CDR3; the missing end is completed from the germline J gene. The chain uses TRBV26 and TRBJ1-1; D call uncertain. Germline CDR1 reads KGHPV; CDR2 reads FQNQEV (reference sequence). V shed 4 bases and J shed 3 bases, with 9 bases lying between them. This CDR3 region has 13 residues. Incomplete CDR3 DNA: TGTGCCAGCAGTCAGCGGACGGACACAGAAGTCTTC. Protein: CASSQRTDTEVF. The entire CDR3 is CASSQRTDTEVFF.

The sample holds a few counts of this clone. Here the gene names and germline are mouse. The read falls 1 residue short of the CDR3 end, and the missing part is taken from the germline J gene. The chain employs TRBV26 and TRBJ2-7; 12 bases are a match to TRBD2. CDR1 and CDR2 from the germline V gene are KGHPV and FQNQEV (reference sequence). Trimming cost V 4 bases and J 5 bases; bases outside gene matches: 3. This CDR3 region has 14 residues. The CDR3 reads CASSPDWGGNEQYF. The covered CDR3 bases are TGTGCCAGCAGTCCGGACTGGGGGGGAAATGAACAGTAC.

With respect to this clone: The gene symbols are mouse symbols. The CDR3 extends 1 residue past the end of the read, so its final part is completed from the germline J gene. V gene TRBV23 combines with J gene TRBJ1-1; TRBD1, the table's D call, lacks a check against the DNA. The length of the CDR3 is 12 residues. Germline V gene lookup returns CDR1 KGHTA and CDR2 FQNQQP. CDR3 loop: CSSSPKGFWVFF. CDR3 DNA, as far as it was read: TGCTCCAGCAGTCCAAAGGGGTTTTGGGTCTTC.

Worth noting for this clone: Mouse gene names and germline throughout. The observed sequence ends 1 residue before the CDR3 terminus, with the missing tail filled in from the germline J gene. This chain joins TRBV19 and TRBJ2-1, with 9 bases matching TRBD2. CDR1 and CDR2 (germline): FNHDT, SITEND (reference sequence). After removal of 4 bases from V and 3 bases from J, the junction contained 5 bases not matched to a gene. There are 15 residues in the CDR3. CDR3 DNA, as far as it was read: TGTGCCAGCAGTCCCACTGGGGGGTCCTATGCTGAGCAGTTC. Its translation: CASSPTGGSYAEQF. In full, the CDR3 reads CASSPTGGSYAEQFF.

On this clone itself: A far larger clone is one base from this, pointing to a likely read error. Mouse gene names and germline throughout. The CDR3 end is not reached by the read, which stops 1 residue before it; the germline J gene fills it in. The V gene is TRBV3, the J gene TRBJ2-3; 11 bases fit TRBD2. Germline CDR1 and CDR2: SNHLY and FYNGKV (reference sequence). This CDR3 contains 16 residues. V was pared by 3 bases and J by 0 bases, with 2 bases of the junction left unmatched. CDR3 in amino acids: CASSLGLGASAETLYF. The CDR3 DNA, read in part, is TGTGCCAGCAGCTTGGGACTGGGGGCTAGTGCAGAAACGCTGTAT.

In this sample, this clone turned up once. Mouse germline and gene names are used. The missing CDR3 end, 1 residue past where the read stops, is filled in from the germline J gene. The rearrangement uses TRBV26 and TRBJ2-1, with 8 nucleotides matching TRBD2. Germline CDR1 reads KGHPV; CDR2 reads FQNQEV (reference sequence). The CDR3 extends over 14 amino acids. The V gene end was trimmed by 2 bases and the J gene end by 3 bases; junction bases not matched to a gene: 0. The CDR3 bases that were read are TGTGCCAGCAGTCTGGACTGGGGCTATGCTGAGCAGTTC. Translating it yields CASSLDWGYAEQF. The full-length CDR3 reads as CASSLDWGYAEQFF.

Comment on this clone: Gene names refer to mouse genes. The read comes to an end 1 residue before the CDR3 does, leaving the germline J gene to fill in the end. The V gene is TRBV26, the J gene TRBJ1-5, with a possible D match to TRBD1 (5 bases). The ends were cut back, 4 bases at V and 0 bases at J, with 7 bases in the middle. This CDR3 has 14 residues. CDR1 and CDR2 from the germline V gene are KGHPV and FQNQEV (reference sequence). The sequenced CDR3 bases are TGTGCCAGCAGTCCACAGGTTAACAACCAGGCTCCGCTT. It encodes CASSPQVNNQAPL. The whole CDR3 is CASSPQVNNQAPLF. The full variable domain, in which reference TRBV26 and TRBJ1-5 provide the parts outside the CDR3, is NSKVIQTPRYLVKGQGQKAKMRCIPEKGHPVVFWYQQNKNNEFKFLINFQNQEVLQQIDMTEKRFSAECPSNSPCSLEIQSSEAGDSALYLCASSPQVNNQAPLFGEGTRLSVL.

Concerning this clone: Gene names denote mouse genes. The read halts 1 residue ahead of the CDR3 end, with the missing end drawn from the germline J gene. The chain is built from TRBV16 and TRBJ1-1, with D possibly matching TRBD1 (6 bases). The CDR3 contains 13 residues. CDR1 SGHSA and CDR2 FRNQAP come from the germline V gene. Deletions cut 4 bases from V and 4 bases from J, with 10 bases between. The sequenced CDR3 bases are TGTGCAAGCAGCTCCGGGACATTCACAGAAGTCTTC. This codes for CASSSGTFTEVF. The CDR3 as a whole reads CASSSGTFTEVFF.

In its sample, this clone ranks as large. The germline and genes are mouse ones. The read halts 1 residue ahead of the CDR3 end, with the missing end drawn from the germline J gene. The chain links TRBV20 to TRBJ2-7, with 9 bases lining up with TRBD2. The J segment lost 0 bases and the V segment lost 5 bases, leaving 2 bases of the junction unmatched. This CDR3 comprises 13 residues. CDR1 is GFQATS, CDR2 STVNSAI, per germline. CDR3 sequence: CGALGGRSYEQYF. CDR3 DNA (partial): TGTGGTGCTTTGGGGGGGCGCTCCTATGAACAGTAC.

In regard to this clone: Gene names are the mouse ones. The missing CDR3 end, 1 residue past where the read stops, is filled in from the germline J gene. The chain joins TRBV13-1 to TRBJ2-1, with TRBD2 identical over 9 bases. The CDR3 has 15 amino acids. CDR1 NSHNY and CDR2 SYGAGN come from the germline V gene. V was clipped by 1 base and J by 4 bases; unmatched bases: 3. The sequenced CDR3 bases are TGTGCCAGCAGTGATTCCGGGACTGGGTATGCTGAGCAGTTC. This encodes CASSDSGTGYAEQF. The entire CDR3 protein reads CASSDSGTGYAEQFF.

Turning to this clone: Gene and germline names: mouse. CDR3 DNA (partial): TGTGCCAGCAGTCTGTCCAGGGGGCAAGGTGCAGAAACGCTGTAT. Translated: CASSLSRGQGAETLY. The full CDR3 protein is CASSLSRGQGAETLYF. The chain carries TRBV26 and TRBJ2-3; 8 bases line up with TRBD1. Read data end 1 residue before the CDR3 end; the end is taken from the germline J gene. Germline CDR1 and CDR2: KGHPV and FQNQEV (reference sequence). Unmatched junction bases numbered 3, after V lost 0 bases and J lost 1 base. The CDR3 is made up of 16 amino acids.